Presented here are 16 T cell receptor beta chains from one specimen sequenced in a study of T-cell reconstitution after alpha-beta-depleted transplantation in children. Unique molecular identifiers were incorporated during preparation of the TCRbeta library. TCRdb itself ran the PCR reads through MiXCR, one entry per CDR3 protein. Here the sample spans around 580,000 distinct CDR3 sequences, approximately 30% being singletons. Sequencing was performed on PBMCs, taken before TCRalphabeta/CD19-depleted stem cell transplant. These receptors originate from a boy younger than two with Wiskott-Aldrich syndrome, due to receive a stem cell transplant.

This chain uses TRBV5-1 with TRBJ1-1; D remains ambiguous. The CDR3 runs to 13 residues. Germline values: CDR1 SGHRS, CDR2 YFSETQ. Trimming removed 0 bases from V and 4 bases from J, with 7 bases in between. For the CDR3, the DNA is TGCGCCAGCAGCTTGGGTTCTCCCACTGAAGCTTTCTTT. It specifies CASSLGSPTEAFF.

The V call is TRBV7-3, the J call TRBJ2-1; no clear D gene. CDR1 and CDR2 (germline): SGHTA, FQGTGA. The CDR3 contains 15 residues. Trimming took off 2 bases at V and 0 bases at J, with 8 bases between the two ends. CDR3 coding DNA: TGTGCCAGCAGCTTACACTCCTACTCCTACAATGAGCAGTTCTTC. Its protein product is CASSLHSYSYNEQFF.

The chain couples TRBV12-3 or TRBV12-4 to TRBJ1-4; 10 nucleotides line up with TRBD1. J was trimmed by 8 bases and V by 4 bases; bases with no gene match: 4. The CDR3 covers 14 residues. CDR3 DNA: TGTGCCAGCAGTTCCCGGGACAGGGGCGAAAAACTGTTTTTT. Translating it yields CASSSRDRGEKLFF.

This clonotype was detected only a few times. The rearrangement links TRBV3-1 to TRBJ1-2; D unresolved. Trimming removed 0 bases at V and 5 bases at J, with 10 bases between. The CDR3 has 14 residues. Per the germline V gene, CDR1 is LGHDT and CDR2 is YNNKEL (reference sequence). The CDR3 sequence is CASSQDPLGYGYTF. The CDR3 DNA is TGTGCCAGCAGCCAAGATCCTTTGGGGTATGGCTACACCTTC. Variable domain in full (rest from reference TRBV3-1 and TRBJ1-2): DTAVSQTPKYLVTQMGNDKSIKCEQNLGHDTMYWYKQDSKKFLKIMFSYNNKELIINETVPNRFSPKSPDKAHLNLHINSLELGDSAVYFCASSQDPLGYGYTFGSGTRLTVV.

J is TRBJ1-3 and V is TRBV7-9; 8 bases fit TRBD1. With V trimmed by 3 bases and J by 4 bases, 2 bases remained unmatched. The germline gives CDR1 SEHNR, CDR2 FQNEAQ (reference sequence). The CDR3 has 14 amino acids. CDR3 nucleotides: TGTGCCAGCAGCTTCTGGACAGGGGGAAACACCATATATTTT. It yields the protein CASSFWTGGNTIYF.

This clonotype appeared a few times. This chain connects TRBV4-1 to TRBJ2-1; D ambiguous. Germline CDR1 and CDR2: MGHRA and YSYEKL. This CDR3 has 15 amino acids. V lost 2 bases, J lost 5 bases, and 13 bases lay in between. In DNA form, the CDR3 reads TGCGCCAGCAGCCAATCGAGTCGCGTCGACAATGAGCAGTTCTTC. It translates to CASSQSSRVDNEQFF.

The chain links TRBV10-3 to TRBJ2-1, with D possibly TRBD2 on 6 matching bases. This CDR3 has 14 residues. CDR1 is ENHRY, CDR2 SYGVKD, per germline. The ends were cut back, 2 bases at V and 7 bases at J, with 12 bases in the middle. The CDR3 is CAISEPGTLNEQFF. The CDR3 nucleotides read TGTGCCATCAGTGAGCCCGGGACTCTGAATGAGCAGTTCTTC.

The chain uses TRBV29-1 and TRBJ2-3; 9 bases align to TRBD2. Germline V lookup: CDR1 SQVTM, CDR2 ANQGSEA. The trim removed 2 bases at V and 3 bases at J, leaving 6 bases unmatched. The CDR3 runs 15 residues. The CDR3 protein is CSVEPRREGTDTQYF. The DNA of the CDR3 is TGCAGCGTTGAACCAAGGCGGGAGGGAACAGATACGCAGTATTTT.

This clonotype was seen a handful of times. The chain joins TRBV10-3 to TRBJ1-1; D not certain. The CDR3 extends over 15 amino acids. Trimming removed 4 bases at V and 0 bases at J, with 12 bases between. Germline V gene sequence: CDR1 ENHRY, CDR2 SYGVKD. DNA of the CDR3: TGTGCCATCAGTGTGGGTCTCGAGTTGAACACTGAAGCTTTCTTT. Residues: CAISVGLELNTEAFF.

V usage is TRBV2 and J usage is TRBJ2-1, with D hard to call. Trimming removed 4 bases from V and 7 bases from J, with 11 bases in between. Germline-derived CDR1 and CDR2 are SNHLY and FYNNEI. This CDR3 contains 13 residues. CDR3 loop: CASSGALGNEQFF. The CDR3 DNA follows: TGTGCCAGCAGTGGCGCCCTGGGTAATGAGCAGTTCTTC.

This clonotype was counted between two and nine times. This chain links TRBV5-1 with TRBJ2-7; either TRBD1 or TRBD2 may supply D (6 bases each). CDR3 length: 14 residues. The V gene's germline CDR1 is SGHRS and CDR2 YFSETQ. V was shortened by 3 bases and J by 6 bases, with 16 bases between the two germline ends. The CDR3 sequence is CASSWILGGGEQYF. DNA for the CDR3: TGCGCCAGCAGCTGGATCCTAGGGGGAGGCGAGCAGTACTTC.

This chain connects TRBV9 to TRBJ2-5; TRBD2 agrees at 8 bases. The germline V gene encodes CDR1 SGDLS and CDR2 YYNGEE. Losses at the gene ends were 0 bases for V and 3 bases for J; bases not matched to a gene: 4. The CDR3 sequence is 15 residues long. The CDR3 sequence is CASSVVAGGEETQYF. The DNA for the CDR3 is TGTGCCAGCAGCGTAGTTGCGGGAGGTGAAGAGACCCAGTACTTC.

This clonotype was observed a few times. The CDR3 DNA sequence: TGCGCCAGCAGCCTTCAGGACCCAAGCTACGAGCAGTACTTC. Protein product: CASSLQDPSYEQYF. The V call is TRBV5-1, the J call TRBJ2-7; D unclear. The CDR3 has 14 residues. Germline-derived CDR1 and CDR2 are SGHRS and YFSETQ. Trimming took off 4 bases at V and 3 bases at J, with 14 bases between the two ends.

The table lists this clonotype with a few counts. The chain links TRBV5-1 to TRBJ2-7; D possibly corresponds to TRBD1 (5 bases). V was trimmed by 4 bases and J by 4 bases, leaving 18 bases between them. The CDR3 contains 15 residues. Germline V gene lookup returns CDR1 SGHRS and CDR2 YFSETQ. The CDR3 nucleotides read TGCGCCAGCAGCCCCGAGTTCCTTGGGGCGTACGAGCAGTACTTC. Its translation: CASSPEFLGAYEQYF.

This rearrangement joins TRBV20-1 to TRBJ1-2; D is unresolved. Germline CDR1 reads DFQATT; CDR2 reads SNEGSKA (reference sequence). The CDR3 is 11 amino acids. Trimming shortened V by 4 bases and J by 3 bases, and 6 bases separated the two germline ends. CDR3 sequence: CSATDDYGYTF. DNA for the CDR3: TGCAGTGCTACGGACGACTATGGCTACACCTTC.

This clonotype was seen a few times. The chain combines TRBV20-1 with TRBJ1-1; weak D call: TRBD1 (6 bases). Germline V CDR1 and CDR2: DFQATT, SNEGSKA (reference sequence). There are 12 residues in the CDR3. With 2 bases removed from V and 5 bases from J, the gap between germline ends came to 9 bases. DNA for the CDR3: TGCAGTGCTAGACCTAGGGGGACTGAAGCTTTCTTT. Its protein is CSARPRGTEAFF.